This T cell receptor beta chain was identified in a study of T cell responses to AZD1222 COVID-19 vaccine. The overall study: Analyses pooled second doses at about 4 or about 12 weeks.

Study-wide results and caveats: Unmutated regions of variants are reportedly targeted by nearly half of spike-specific TCRs. Spike-specific TCR breadth and depth went up after people got two AZD1222 doses. No repertoire was sampled before or during the peak T cell response, only after it.

Profiling relied on immunoSEQ multiplex PCR, and the TCRdb table lists in-frame clones only, not all of them. Among some 120,000 clones listed, more than 75% were seen once. With respect to this clone: Antigen unknown.

V shed 5 bases, J shed 0 bases, and the junction held 6 bases outside the gene matches. This CDR3 comprises 16 residues. The germline gives CDR1 SNHLY, CDR2 FYNNEI. This sequence was found in an adult in good health. Sequencing used peripheral blood, obtained on day 0 of AZD1222 vaccination. This chain uses TRBV2 with TRBJ1-3, with TRBD1 identical over 8 bases. The chain's CDR3 is CASSPMGQDSGNTIYF. The CDR3, as DNA: TGTGCCAGCAGTCCAATGGGACAGGACTCTGGAAACACCATATATTTT.